This TCR beta chain derives from a study of PD-1 blockade in classical Hodgkin lymphoma. Study conclusions and caveats: Significantly greater TCR diversity emerged by C4D1 in CD4+ cells but not CD8+ cells.

Every single patient, without exception, relapsed after autologous stem cell transplantation, and brentuximab vedotin exposure varied. Trimming removed 0 bases at V and 0 bases at J, with 10 bases between. This CDR3 has 16 residues. CDR1 and CDR2 from the germline V gene are LNHNV and YYDKDF (reference sequence). In regard to this clone: Its antigen is still unknown.

Clones were read by immunoSEQ multiplex PCR, and TCRdb kept only the in-frame ones, dropping some. The data contain 43,000 or so clones, approximately 73% of them singletons. Sequencing used peripheral blood mononuclear cells (PBMCs), obtained at baseline. This clonotype originated in a human donor with classical Hodgkin lymphoma. J is TRBJ2-3 and V is TRBV15, with D maybe TRBD2 (5 bases). CDR3 protein: CATSRDPEASTDTQYF. The DNA of the CDR3 is TGTGCCACCAGCAGAGATCCGGAGGCCAGCACAGATACGCAGTATTTT.